The clone carrying this T cell receptor beta chain has ten or more counts. V gave up 0 bases and J gave up 3 bases, with 13 bases separating them. The CDR3 spans 15 residues. The V gene's germline CDR1 is SGHRS and CDR2 YFSETQ. Using constant-segment primers, 5'RACE produced TCR alpha and TCR beta cDNA libraries carrying sample barcodes and UMIs. TCRdb redid the calling of the 5' RACE reads with MiXCR, one entry per CDR3 protein. The data hold 250,000 to 400,000 distinct CDR3 sequences, with roughly an eighth observed a single time. These data originate in a study of T-cell memory formation after mild COVID-19. Background on the study: Across donors, TCR clusters were largely donor specific.

The origin of this receptor is a man between 18 and 35 years old who had mild COVID-19 (a few samples of this study predate the infection). Cell type and time point are not known. J is TRBJ2-7 and V is TRBV5-1; maybe TRBD1 (5 bases). Sequencing input: PBMCs or a T cell subset sorted from them (not recorded which). The CDR3 region has the DNA TGCGCCAGCAGCTTGGCCGCAGGGAAGTTCTACGAGCAGTACTTC. Its protein is CASSLAAGKFYEQYF.